A selection of T cell receptor beta chains follows, all from one sample in a study of spatial heterogeneity in lung cancer. Via MiXCR, TCRdb re-called the 5' RACE reads, giving one row per CDR3 protein. The profile shows over 14,000 distinct CDR3 sequences, about a tenth of them singletons. The sequencing here drew on PBMCs, taken at surgery. The receptors here all came from a female donor with early-stage non-small cell lung cancer. Each CDR3 is given without its conserved first and last residue. D genes are given only for firm matches.

V gene	D gene	J gene	CDR3 protein
TRBV23-1	-	TRBJ2-2	ASSPHLGDLNTGELF
TRBV2	-	TRBJ2-1	ASTQDSLAYNEQF
TRBV6-8	-	TRBJ2-3	ASDAVGGNTDTQY
TRBV27	TRBD2	TRBJ2-7	ASSLRGGPYEQY
TRBV19	-	TRBJ1-1	ASSIERRADTEAF
TRBV19	-	TRBJ1-5	ASSIGLNLRARGQPQH
TRBV19	-	TRBJ2-1	ATANLRGNEQF
TRBV3-1	-	TRBJ2-1	ASSLLVQEQF
TRBV18	-	TRBJ2-2	ASSTSRPGTGELF
TRBV5-1	-	TRBJ2-7	ASSLPAGSGQGGEQY
TRBV27	-	TRBJ1-3	ASSYKGSLSGNTIY
TRBV20-1	-	TRBJ1-3	SAKVPSGNTIY
TRBV7-9	-	TRBJ2-5	ASSRGTAQETQY
TRBV12-3/TRBV12-4	TRBD2	TRBJ2-1	ASSSSGGASYNEQF
TRBV6-6	TRBD2	TRBJ2-7	ASSPLAGGSSYEQY
TRBV7-9	-	TRBJ2-5	ASHAPGKETQY
TRBV20-1	TRBD2	TRBJ2-3	SAKTSGRTDTQY
TRBV6-1	-	TRBJ2-5	ASSESLQTQY
TRBV5-1	TRBD1	TRBJ1-2	ASRDGTGGRNYGYT
TRBV28	TRBD1	TRBJ2-7	ASSLTGGSYEQY
TRBV7-3	-	TRBJ1-1	ASSLIANMNTEAF
TRBV2	TRBD1	TRBJ2-5	ASIQAQGAYETQY
TRBV7-2	TRBD2	TRBJ2-2	ASSLDPRTSGGSYTGELF
TRBV7-2	TRBD2	TRBJ2-1	ASSLGTSGANNEQF
TRBV2	TRBD1	TRBJ2-2	ASSSGQVSPGELF
TRBV28	TRBD1	TRBJ2-2	ASSGGQGFTGELF
TRBV27	-	TRBJ1-5	ASSPGQKGAQH
TRBV12-3/TRBV12-4	-	TRBJ2-5	ASSLTGLPLSQY
TRBV5-4	-	TRBJ2-1	ASSLAGSNEQF
TRBV27	-	TRBJ2-1	ASTRSSYNEQF
TRBV5-8	-	TRBJ2-4	ASSWGGPIAKNIQY
TRBV19	TRBD1	TRBJ1-2	ATGTASNNYGYT
TRBV7-8	-	TRBJ2-2	ASSFSGTSTGEPF
TRBV9	TRBD2	TRBJ2-1	ASSVGGTSGAAYNEQF
TRBV7-2	-	TRBJ2-5	ASSLAYSETQY
TRBV14	TRBD1	TRBJ1-3	ASSPGQGLAENTIY
TRBV2	-	TRBJ1-5	ASSVDGKNQPQH
TRBV5-4	TRBD2	TRBJ2-2	ASTRNSGRNTGELF
TRBV25-1	-	TRBJ2-3	ASSEYRAGTDTQY
TRBV28	-	TRBJ1-6	ASRHQSSYNSPLH
TRBV10-3	-	TRBJ2-5	AISEPTVYQETQY
TRBV30	-	TRBJ1-1	AGVDGEAF
TRBV11-2	-	TRBJ2-2	ASSPDPGELF
TRBV3-1	TRBD1	TRBJ1-6	ASSQGTGVNSPLH
TRBV5-1	TRBD2	TRBJ2-7	ASSFGTSDYEQY
TRBV3-1	TRBD1	TRBJ1-5	ASSQAWTGKIPRDQPQH
TRBV25-1	-	TRBJ1-1	ASSERGGQAEAF
TRBV7-2	-	TRBJ2-4	ASSLLQGRNIQY
TRBV12-3/TRBV12-4	-	TRBJ1-2	ASSLRGNYGYT
TRBV30	-	TRBJ1-5	AFYDGNQPQH
TRBV12-3/TRBV12-4	TRBD2	TRBJ2-5	ASSLAGLETQY
TRBV20-1	-	TRBJ1-5	SARDGGRSNQPQH
TRBV18	TRBD1	TRBJ2-1	ASSPFPRTGGGLINEQF
TRBV10-1	TRBD1	TRBJ1-1	ASRPTGSNTEAF
TRBV7-9	-	TRBJ2-2	ASSQGPAFTGELF
TRBV11-1	-	TRBJ2-1	ASSLAGGDNEQF
TRBV28	-	TRBJ1-2	ASSTFTNYGYT
TRBV30	TRBD1	TRBJ2-5	AWSVGTGGETQY
TRBV10-3	TRBD1	TRBJ1-1	AISESLGQGANTEAF
TRBV6-1	-	TRBJ1-1	ASSETWEVRTEAF